Shown below are 18 T cell receptor beta chains from a single sample sequenced in a study of identical twins. Using its own MiXCR run on the 5' RACE reads, TCRdb lists one record per CDR3 protein. The profile covers 550,000 to 700,000 distinct CDR3 sequences, with 21% appearing a single time and 4% to 5.5% taken by the ten largest. This sample also belongs to another study, concerning T cells expressing NK-cell markers.

Sequenced material: PBMCs. The receptors shown here come from a woman younger than 35 in good health.

The chain combines TRBV21-1 with TRBJ2-3; no DNA check was done on the table's D call, TRBD2. TRBV21-1 is listed as a pseudogene. The CDR3 contains 15 residues. The CDR3 coding sequence is TGTGCCAGCAGCGCCCTTCGGTCGAAAACAGATACGCAGTATTTT. The encoded protein is CASSALRSKTDTQYF.

This sequence joins TRBV6-5 and TRBJ2-1; D remains ambiguous. This CDR3 is 18 amino acids long. CDR1 is MNHEY, CDR2 SVGAGI, per germline. V lost 2 bases and J 2 bases, leaving 19 bases between the germline ends. The CDR3 nucleotides are TGTGCCAGCAGTTACCAGCCTATGCTCGTAGCTACCTACAATGAGCAGTTCTTC. It encodes CASSYQPMLVATYNEQFF.

On this clonotype: Since a much larger clone is just one base distant, this may be a read error. The CDR3 carries no conserved terminal phenylalanine or tryptophan, so it likely arises from a read error. This sequence joins TRBV12-3 or TRBV12-4 and TRBJ2-7; 7 positions match TRBD2. The CDR3 has 14 residues. Trimming removed 1 base from V and 6 bases from J; junction bases left unmatched: 6. The DNA of the CDR3 is TGTGCCAGCAGTTTAGTGGGGAGGGCGATCGAGCAGTACCTC. Its protein is CASSLVGRAIEQYL.

This chain links TRBV7-6 with TRBJ2-3; possibly TRBD2 for D (7 bases). The CDR3 is 14 residues long. The germline V gene encodes CDR1 SGHVS and CDR2 FNYEAQ. V was pared by 5 bases and J by 8 bases, with 17 bases between. In DNA, the CDR3 is TGTGCCAGCAGCCAACCGGGGGGCCAAAGTACGCAGTATTTT. It specifies CASSQPGGQSTQYF.

This clonotype has just one count. J is TRBJ2-7 and V is TRBV20-1, with 10 nucleotides matching TRBD2. Germline V CDR1 and CDR2: DFQATT, SNEGSKA (reference sequence). The CDR3 is 14 amino acids. The V and J ends lost 3 bases and 5 bases, in that order; junction bases with no gene match: 7. DNA of the CDR3: TGCAGTGCTAGCCCCCTAGCGGGAGTCCACGAGCAGTACTTC. Residues: CSASPLAGVHEQYF.

Ten or more counts support this clonotype. This rearrangement joins TRBV12-3 or TRBV12-4 to TRBJ2-1, with D tentatively TRBD2 (6 bases). CDR3 length: 15 residues. Trimming cost V 2 bases and J 2 bases, with 10 bases left between them. Written as DNA, the CDR3 is TGTGCCAGCAGTTTATGGAGCGGGCCCTACAATGAGCAGTTCTTC. This sequence encodes CASSLWSGPYNEQFF.

This clonotype was seen many times. This chain uses TRBV20-1 with TRBJ2-2, with TRBD2 matching over 9 bases. CDR3 length equals 16 residues. The germline V gene encodes CDR1 DFQATT and CDR2 SNEGSKA (reference sequence). J gave up 5 bases and V 3 bases, and 10 bases lay outside the gene matches. CDR3: CSARIRSGLATGELFF. The CDR3 nucleotides read TGCAGTGCTAGGATCAGATCGGGACTAGCTACCGGGGAGCTGTTTTTT.

This chain uses TRBV7-9 with TRBJ2-2, with D perhaps being TRBD1 or TRBD2 (5 bases each). Trimming pared 1 base from V and 5 bases from J, leaving 14 bases between. The CDR3 is 16 amino acids. CDR1 and CDR2 from the germline V gene are SEHNR and FQNEAQ (reference sequence). Here the CDR3 DNA reads TGTGCCAGCAGCTTAGAATTGGGAGCAGGGACCGGGGAGCTGTTTTTT. It is translated as CASSLELGAGTGELFF.

The rearrangement links TRBV12-5 to TRBJ1-1; D unclear. CDR3 length: 12 residues. The germline V gene has CDR1 LGHNT and CDR2 FRNRAP. Deletions cut 5 bases from V and 8 bases from J, with 12 bases between. CDR3 amino acids: CASGQERGEAFF. CDR3 nucleotides: TGTGCTAGTGGTCAGGAGCGGGGAGAAGCTTTCTTT.

This clonotype was observed a few times. The chain uses TRBV5-1 and TRBJ2-3; 11 nucleotides match TRBD2. After removal of 0 bases from V and 0 bases from J, the junction contained 3 bases not matched to a gene. The CDR3 is 17 amino acids. Germline lookup yields CDR1 SGHRS and CDR2 YFSETQ. DNA of the CDR3: TGCGCCAGCAGCTTGGGGACTAGCGGGTCTAGCACAGATACGCAGTATTTT. This sequence encodes CASSLGTSGSSTDTQYF.

Only a few counts were recorded for this clonotype. The J gene is TRBJ2-1, the V gene TRBV12-3 or TRBV12-4, with no clear D. The CDR3 loop spans 15 amino acids. V lost 1 base to trimming and J lost 4 bases, with 11 bases between them. The CDR3 sequence: CASSLGPPQYNEQFF. The CDR3 DNA reads as TGTGCCAGCAGTTTAGGCCCGCCGCAATACAATGAGCAGTTCTTC.

The chain employs TRBV20-1 and TRBJ1-3, with a possible D match to TRBD1 (6 bases). Germline V gene lookup returns CDR1 DFQATT and CDR2 SNEGSKA (reference sequence). The CDR3 sequence is 12 residues long. Trimming cost V 5 bases and J 1 base, with 6 bases left between them. CDR3 amino acids: CSAQGSGNTIYF. CDR3 in DNA: TGCAGTGCTCAGGGGTCTGGAAACACCATATATTTT.

The chain joins TRBV5-6 to TRBJ1-5; no definite D call. CDR1 and CDR2 from the germline V gene are SGHDT and YYEEEE. V dropped 2 bases and J dropped 0 bases, with 15 bases sitting between them. The CDR3 consists of 17 residues. CDR3 coding DNA: TGTGCCAGCAGCTTTGGTGGTAGAGTTTATAGCAATCAGCCCCAGCATTTT. This encodes CASSFGGRVYSNQPQHF.

The chain uses TRBV7-9 and TRBJ2-4; either TRBD1 or TRBD2 may fit D (5 bases each). V lost 5 bases and J 3 bases, leaving 11 bases between the germline ends. There are 14 residues in the CDR3. Germline-derived CDR1 and CDR2 are SEHNR and FQNEAQ (reference sequence). Here the CDR3 reads CASSSWDHKNIQYF. CDR3 DNA sequence: TGTGCCAGCAGCAGCTGGGACCACAAAAACATTCAGTACTTC.

DNA for the CDR3: TGCGCCAGCAGCTCGTCCCTACAGGGGTGGAACACTGAAGCTTTCTTT. This codes for CASSSSLQGWNTEAFF. The chain uses TRBV5-1 and TRBJ1-1; 7 positions match TRBD1. Germline-derived CDR1 and CDR2 are SGHRS and YFSETQ. The CDR3 extends over 16 amino acids. Trimming cost V 3 bases and J 1 base; bases outside gene matches: 9.

The sample holds many counts of this clonotype. The chain recombines TRBV5-1 with TRBJ2-7; tentatively, D is TRBD2 (7 bases). Germline-derived CDR1 and CDR2 are SGHRS and YFSETQ. The CDR3 runs 13 residues. The V and J ends lost 5 bases and 5 bases respectively, with 14 bases between them. The CDR3 nucleotides read TGCGCCAGCAGACCCACGGGGGGCAACGAGCAGTACTTC. It yields the protein CASRPTGGNEQYF.

The rearrangement uses TRBV6-6 and TRBJ1-5; no clear D. V lost 4 bases to trimming and J lost 11 bases, with 15 bases between them. Germline V gene data show CDR1 as MNHNY and CDR2 as SVGAGI (reference sequence). The CDR3 extends over 13 amino acids. CDR3 amino acids: CASSFEESQTQHF. CDR3 DNA: TGTGCCAGCAGTTTCGAGGAAAGCCAGACCCAGCATTTT.

There are a few counts of this clonotype. The chain employs TRBV12-3 or TRBV12-4 and TRBJ1-5, with D possibly being TRBD1 (6 bases). V shed 3 bases and J shed 7 bases, with 16 bases lying between them. The CDR3 length is 15 residues. This CDR3 reads CASSLNSGGTQPQHF. The CDR3 coding sequence is TGTGCCAGCAGTTTGAACAGCGGGGGCACCCAGCCCCAGCATTTT.